This T cell receptor (beta chain) was identified during a study of shared clonotypes between healthy human individuals. The CDR3 has 12 amino acids. Investigators spread the genomic DNA of each subset evenly over several immunoSEQ plates. Only in-frame clones appear in the TCRdb table, and some are missing; sequencing was by immunoSEQ multiplex PCR. The data show about 2.4 million clones, around 90% seen once. Sequenced input: naive CD4+ T cells sorted from blood. Subset meaning: CD45RA+ positively selected. The rearrangement joins TRBV12-2 to TRBJ2-7. TRBV12-2 is assigned pseudogene status. The source is a man between 18 and 35 years old in good health. The CDR3 sequence: CASRRNPHEQYF. CDR3 DNA: TGTGCAAGTCGCAGAAACCCCCACGAGCAGTACTTC.